The sequence of this T cell receptor beta chain was determined in a study of T cell responses to AZD1222 COVID-19 vaccine. Sequencing used immunoSEQ multiplex PCR; TCRdb keeps in-frame clones, though not all of them. The profile shows about 100,000 clones, around 90% of them singletons. As concerns this clone: As yet, its antigen is unknown.

This CDR3 contains 15 residues. The germline V gene encodes CDR1 MNHEY and CDR2 SVGAGI. The ends lost 6 bases at V and 7 bases at J; junction bases unmatched: 9. Notes on the study in general: The CD4 TCRs associated with vaccination extended across spike and predominated at 160-218 and 743-854.

The specimen comprised peripheral blood, sampled on day 0 of AZD1222 vaccination. J is TRBJ2-1 and V is TRBV6-5; 10 bases align to TRBD1. The receptor's source is an adult in good health. CDR3 bases: TGTGCCAGCAGATCAGCCGGGACAGGGGTGAATGAGCAGTTCTTC. Translated: CASRSAGTGVNEQFF.